The 28 T cell receptor beta chains below come from one sample, sequenced in a study of blood T cell repertoires in COVID-19. Profiled with immunoSEQ multiplex PCR; TCRdb holds only in-frame clones, not every one. The sample has 150,000 to 200,000 clones; 70% to 80% are singletons. Specimen: PBMCs or T cells enriched from blood (not recorded which). The receptors were sampled from a man aged 60 to 69 who had been exposed to COVID-19.

The CDR3 reads CASSSRDRDPYEQYF. The CDR3 DNA sequence: TGTGCCAGTAGTTCCCGGGACAGGGACCCCTACGAGCAGTACTTC. The chain recombines TRBV19 with TRBJ2-7, with TRBD1 identical over 9 bases. Germline V lookup: CDR1 LNHDA, CDR2 SQIVND (reference sequence). This CDR3 comprises 15 residues. After removal of 5 bases from V and 2 bases from J, the junction contained 7 bases not matched to a gene. Full variable domain (rest looked up from reference TRBV19 and TRBJ2-7): DGGITQSPKYLFRKEGQNVTLSCEQNLNHDAMYWYRQDPGQGLRLIYYSQIVNDFQKGDIAEGYSVSREKKESFPLTVTSAQKNPTAFYLCASSSRDRDPYEQYFGPGTRLTVT.

This clone was observed once. The chain links TRBV28 to TRBJ1-5, with D perhaps matching TRBD1 (5 bases). The germline gives CDR1 MDHEN, CDR2 SYDVKM. The V gene lost 6 bases and the J gene lost 2 bases, with 14 bases spanning the gap. CDR3 size: 15 residues. The CDR3 DNA sequence: TGTGCCAGCAGCTCCAGGGCAGTACGCAATCAGCCCCAGCATTTT. Translation: CASSSRAVRNQPQHF. The complete variable domain, with remaining parts taken from reference TRBV28 and TRBJ1-5, reads DVKVTQSSRYLVKRTGEKVFLECVQDMDHENMFWYRQDPGLGLRLIYFSYDVKMKEKGDIPEGYSVSREKKERFSLILESASTNQTSMYLCASSSRAVRNQPQHFGDGTRLSIL.

This chain joins TRBV2 and TRBJ1-5; 7 bases map to TRBD1. The germline V gene encodes CDR1 SNHLY and CDR2 FYNNEI. J lost 1 base, V lost 3 bases, and 9 bases had no gene match. There are 17 residues in the CDR3. The CDR3 nucleotides read TGTGCCAGCAGTGACCAGGGGGGAGGTAGAAGCAATCAGCCCCAGCATTTT. This codes for CASSDQGGGRSNQPQHF. Variable domain in full (rest from reference TRBV2 and TRBJ1-5): EPEVTQTPSHQVTQMGQEVILRCVPISNHLYFYWYRQILGQKVEFLVSFYNNEISEKSEIFDDQFSVERPDGSNFTLKIRSTKLEDSAMYFCASSDQGGGRSNQPQHFGDGTRLSIL.

The chain's CDR3 is CASSQDRLAPEAFF. CDR3 nucleotide sequence: TGTGCCAGCAGCCAAGATCGATTAGCTCCGGAAGCTTTCTTT. The chain combines TRBV4-2 with TRBJ1-1; D remains ambiguous. Germline assignment: CDR1 LGHNA and CDR2 YNFKEQ. V dropped 0 bases and J dropped 8 bases, with 13 bases sitting between them. The CDR3 is 14 amino acids.

This clone is a singleton in its sample. The chain couples TRBV14 to TRBJ1-4; TRBD1 aligns across 7 bases. The germline CDR1 and CDR2 sequences are SGHDN and FVKESK. The CDR3 is 15 amino acids. V lost 2 bases and J lost 6; bases outside the gene matches: 6. This CDR3 is CASSQSQGVYEKLFF. The CDR3 nucleotides read TGTGCCAGCAGCCAATCCCAGGGGGTTTATGAAAAACTGTTTTTT.

This clone was counted between two and nine times. V gene TRBV9 combines with J gene TRBJ1-3; 7 bases line up with TRBD1. The CDR3 totals 16 residues. V lost 3 bases, J lost 4 bases, and 10 bases stayed unmatched. Germline V gene data show CDR1 as SGDLS and CDR2 as YYNGEE. Here the CDR3 reads CASSATQGSLGNTIYF. CDR3 nucleotides: TGTGCCAGCAGCGCGACACAGGGGTCGTTGGGAAACACCATATATTTT. Combining the CDR3 with reference TRBV9 and TRBJ1-3 gives the whole variable domain DSGVTQTPKHLITATGQRVTLRCSPRSGDLSVYWYQQSLDQGLQFLIQYYNGEERAKGNILERFSAQQFPDLHSELNLSSLELGDSALYFCASSATQGSLGNTIYFGEGSWLTVV.

The chain is built from TRBV5-1 and TRBJ2-7, with 7 bases fitting TRBD2. V was clipped by 0 bases and J by 7 bases; unmatched bases: 4. Germline V lookup: CDR1 SGHRS, CDR2 YFSETQ. The CDR3 totals 13 residues. The CDR3 DNA reads as TGCGCCAGCAGCTTGGATGGGGGAGGGGAGCAGTACTTC. It translates to CASSLDGGGEQYF. The full variable domain, its missing parts supplied by reference TRBV5-1 and TRBJ2-7, is KAGVTQTPRYLIKTRGQQVTLSCSPISGHRSVSWYQQTPGQGLQFLFEYFSETQRNKGNFPGRFSGRQFSNSRSEMNVSTLELGDSALYLCASSLDGGGEQYFGPGTRLTVT.

In its sample, this clone was seen once. The V and J genes are TRBV4-3 and TRBJ2-3, with 10 nucleotides matching TRBD2. Germline CDR1 LGHNA, CDR2 YSLEER. The CDR3 has 19 amino acids. The V gene end was trimmed by 2 bases and the J gene end by 4 bases; junction bases not matched to a gene: 15. The CDR3 DNA is TGCGCCAGCAGCCAAAGCCTAGCGGGAGTGTGGGAGGGCGCAGATACGCAGTATTTT. Translating it yields CASSQSLAGVWEGADTQYF.

This clone appeared a few times. The rearrangement uses TRBV6-1 and TRBJ1-6; 7 positions agree with TRBD1. With V trimmed by 3 bases and J by 6 bases, 2 bases remained unmatched. This CDR3 has 14 residues. Germline CDR1 and CDR2: MNHNS and SASEGT. CDR3 in amino acids: CASSDRQGNSPLHF. In nucleotides, the CDR3 is TGTGCCAGCAGTGACAGACAGGGTAATTCACCCCTCCACTTT.

V gene TRBV6-5 combines with J gene TRBJ1-5, with no clear D. Trimming took 5 bases from V and 7 from J, leaving 18 bases between them. CDR1 is MNHEY and CDR2 is SVGAGI in the germline V gene. The CDR3 is 15 residues long. CDR3 DNA: TGTGCCAGCAGTCCCTTCCAGTTGACAAACCAGCCCCAGCATTTT. Translated: CASSPFQLTNQPQHF.

V gene TRBV5-6 combines with J gene TRBJ2-3; D ambiguous. The CDR3 consists of 14 residues. The germline gives CDR1 SGHDT, CDR2 YYEEEE. Trimming removed 4 bases at V and 0 bases at J, with 9 bases between. This CDR3 reads CASSLGGSTDTQYF. The CDR3 DNA reads TGTGCCAGCAGCCTCGGCGGAAGCACAGATACGCAGTATTTT.

This clone appeared a single time. The V call is TRBV6-2 or TRBV6-3, the J call TRBJ2-1; D ambiguous. CDR1 MNHEY and CDR2 SVGEGT come from the germline V gene. Trimming left V 4 bases short and J 8 bases short, with 12 bases between. The length of the CDR3 is 13 residues. CDR3 region: CASSSLRRDEQFF. The CDR3, as DNA: TGTGCCAGCAGTTCCCTCCGACGGGATGAGCAGTTCTTC.

The CDR3: CASSFSGRGYYGYTF. As DNA, the CDR3 is TGTGCCAGCAGTTTTTCCGGCAGGGGCTACTATGGCTACACCTTC. The chain is built from TRBV28 and TRBJ1-2, with D tentatively TRBD1 (6 bases). Germline V lookup: CDR1 MDHEN, CDR2 SYDVKM. This CDR3 has 15 residues. Trimming stripped 3 bases from V and 3 bases from J, with 14 bases between.

The gene calls are TRBV9 and TRBJ2-1, with TRBD2 matching 9 bases. Trimming took 0 bases from V and 4 from J; bases not matched to a gene: 8. There are 17 residues in the CDR3. CDR1 is SGDLS, CDR2 YYNGEE, per germline. The CDR3 sequence is CASSVEVAGDQYNEQFF. CDR3 nucleotide sequence: TGTGCCAGCAGCGTAGAAGTAGCGGGAGACCAATACAATGAGCAGTTCTTC.

The V and J genes are TRBV2 and TRBJ2-2; no clear D gene. Between the trimmed V and J ends, which lost 7 bases and 7 bases, there was a span of 10 bases. The V gene's germline CDR1 is SNHLY and CDR2 FYNNEI. The CDR3 has 12 residues. CDR3 in amino acids: CASNPDGGELFF. In DNA form, the CDR3 reads TGTGCCAGCAACCCAGATGGCGGGGAGCTGTTTTTT.

The V gene is TRBV30, the J gene TRBJ1-1; D is undetermined. Germline values: CDR1 GTSNPN, CDR2 SVGIG (reference sequence). Trimming took 4 bases from V and 1 from J, leaving 10 bases between them. The CDR3 has 13 amino acids. The DNA of the CDR3 is TGTGCCTGGAAATACAGATCGAACACTGAAGCTTTCTTT. Protein product: CAWKYRSNTEAFF. The full variable domain, rest sourced from reference TRBV30 and TRBJ1-1, is SQTIHQWPATLVQPVGSPLSLECTVEGTSNPNLYWYRQAAGRGLQLLFYSVGIGQISSEVPQNLSASRPQDRQFILSSKKLLLSDSGFYLCAWKYRSNTEAFFGQGTRLTVV.

This clone appeared a single time. The chain uses TRBV5-6 and TRBJ2-7; D remains ambiguous. The CDR3 extends over 13 amino acids. CDR1 is SGHDT and CDR2 is YYEEEE in the germline V gene. V was cut by 4 bases and J by 2 bases, with 10 bases left in between. CDR3 amino acids: CASSPAGTYEQYF. The CDR3 bases are TGTGCCAGCAGCCCCGCAGGTACCTACGAGCAGTACTTC.

The rearrangement links TRBV7-6 to TRBJ2-7; 11 bases line up with TRBD1. Germline V gene sequence: CDR1 SGHVS, CDR2 FNYEAQ. This CDR3 region has 16 residues. J lost 4 bases, V lost 1 base, and 6 bases had no gene match. CDR3 region: CASSLGAGQGVYEQYF. The CDR3 coding sequence is TGTGCCAGCAGCTTAGGCGCGGGACAGGGGGTTTACGAGCAGTACTTC.

The chain employs TRBV3-1 (or the pseudogene TRBV3-2) and TRBJ2-1, with 9 bases lining up with TRBD2. CDR1 is LGHDT, CDR2 YNNKEL, per germline (reference sequence). The junction had 9 bases not matched to a gene; V was cut back by 0 bases and J by 9 bases. The CDR3 sequence is 16 residues long. In DNA form, the CDR3 reads TGTGCCAGCAGCCAAGATCCGAGACTAGCGGTCTTTGAGCAGTTCTTC. Its protein is CASSQDPRLAVFEQFF.

The chain carries TRBV4-1 and TRBJ1-2; 7 bases map to TRBD1. Germline V gives CDR1 MGHRA, CDR2 YSYEKL. With V trimmed by 2 bases and J by 8 bases, 11 bases remained unmatched. The CDR3 runs to 15 residues. The CDR3 region has the DNA TGCGCCAGCAGCCAAATCGACAGGGAGGTTGGCGGCTACACCTTC. Protein sequence: CASSQIDREVGGYTF.

The chain is built from TRBV15 and TRBJ1-6; tentative D call: TRBD1 (5 bases). Trimming took off 0 bases at V and 14 bases at J, with 17 bases between the two ends. CDR3 length equals 15 residues. Germline V gene data show CDR1 as LNHNV and CDR2 as YYDKDF (reference sequence). The CDR3 here is CATSREGVGGVSLHF. The CDR3 nucleotides are TGTGCCACCAGCAGAGAGGGGGTCGGGGGGGTATCCCTCCACTTT.

The chain employs TRBV28 and TRBJ2-3; D remains ambiguous. CDR1 is MDHEN, CDR2 SYDVKM, per germline. Trimming pared 6 bases from V and 4 bases from J, leaving 11 bases between. The CDR3 covers 13 residues. This CDR3 reads CASSGPPPDTQYF. In nucleotides, the CDR3 is TGTGCCAGCAGCGGTCCCCCGCCAGATACGCAGTATTTT.

V is TRBV4-3 and J is TRBJ1-2; D is ambiguous. Germline lookup yields CDR1 LGHNA and CDR2 YSLEER. V lost 0 bases to trimming and J lost 8 bases, with 16 bases between them. The CDR3 has 15 residues. Here the CDR3 reads CASSQEERRGMGYTF. The CDR3 region has the DNA TGCGCCAGCAGCCAAGAAGAGCGCCGAGGGATGGGCTACACCTTC.

The V gene is TRBV18, the J gene TRBJ1-5; D possibly corresponds to TRBD1 (5 bases). CDR3 length: 16 residues. Germline assignment: CDR1 KGHSH and CDR2 LQKENI. V was pared by 4 bases and J by 0 bases, with 13 bases between. CDR3 coding DNA: TGTGCCAGCTCACTCGATGGACATTATAGCAATCAGCCCCAGCATTTT. Residues: CASSLDGHYSNQPQHF.

The chain employs TRBV28 and TRBJ2-5; 10 bases fit TRBD1. The CDR3 runs 17 residues. Germline CDR1 reads MDHEN; CDR2 reads SYDVKM. J lost 5 bases, V lost 8 bases, and 17 bases had no gene match. The CDR3 spells CASVSPLETGGKETQYF. The CDR3 DNA reads TGTGCCAGCGTCTCCCCACTCGAGACAGGGGGCAAGGAGACCCAGTACTTC.

This clone was counted many times. This chain links TRBV24-1 with TRBJ2-1; the match to TRBD2 covers 12 bases. The CDR3 is made up of 16 amino acids. With V trimmed by 7 bases and J by 5 bases, 8 bases remained unmatched. Germline V lookup: CDR1 KGHDR, CDR2 SFDVKD. CDR3 sequence: CATSDTRLAGDNEQFF. The CDR3 region has the DNA TGTGCCACCAGCGACACCAGACTAGCGGGAGACAATGAGCAGTTCTTC.

This clone was observed a single time. The chain has TRBV11-3 and TRBJ2-1; no firm D call. The germline V gene encodes CDR1 SGHNT and CDR2 YENEEA. With 2 bases removed from V and 7 bases from J, the gap between germline ends came to 6 bases. There are 12 residues in the CDR3. In DNA form, the CDR3 reads TGTGCCAGCAGCTTACTGTTGAATGAGCAGTTCTTC. Amino acids: CASSLLLNEQFF.

This chain joins TRBV28 and TRBJ1-2; 11 bases are a match to TRBD1. Trimming at V came to 7 bases and at J to 3 bases, leaving 7 bases not matched to a gene. Germline-derived CDR1 and CDR2 are MDHEN and SYDVKM. This CDR3 contains 15 residues. The CDR3 here is CASTQPGQGDYGYTF. CDR3 DNA sequence: TGTGCCAGCACCCAACCGGGACAGGGGGACTATGGCTACACCTTC.